This record covers a single T cell receptor (beta chain). Sequencing used immunoSEQ multiplex PCR; TCRdb keeps in-frame clones, though not all of them. This repertoire shows a few hundred thousand clones, nearly 90% found once; its top ten account for approximately 5%. This specimen comes from a study of blood T cell repertoires in COVID-19. Study information: There were acute and convalescent COVID-19 samples, and they came from the United States, Italy and Spain.

This sequence was found in a woman aged 25-40 years who had recovered from COVID-19. Material: PBMCs or T cells enriched from blood (not recorded which).

The chain's CDR3 is CASTPGFVPEAFF. Here the CDR3 DNA reads TGTGCCAGTACCCCAGGGTTCGTCCCTGAAGCTTTCTTT. The chain links TRBV19 to TRBJ1-1; D perhaps matches TRBD1 (5 bases). V dropped 7 bases and J dropped 6 bases, with 15 bases sitting between them. Germline V gene lookup returns CDR1 LNHDA and CDR2 SQIVND (reference sequence). The CDR3 has 13 residues.